This T cell receptor beta chain was retrieved from a study of blood T cell repertoires in COVID-19. The CDR3 contains 13 residues. Germline assignment: CDR1 LNHDA and CDR2 SQIVND (reference sequence). V lost 5 bases to trimming and J lost 8 bases, with 15 bases between them. Sequenced by immunoSEQ multiplex PCR; TCRdb stores in-frame clones only, minus some. The sample contains fewer than 150,000 clones, roughly four fifths of which appear only once. Sequenced sample: peripheral blood. The receptor was isolated from a man aged 50 to 59 with acute or convalescent COVID-19. The gene calls are TRBV19 and TRBJ1-1; D call uncertain. CDR3 sequence: CASSSGLSREAFF. CDR3 sequence (DNA): TGTGCCAGTAGTTCCGGACTTTCAAGGGAAGCTTTCTTT.